A selection of T cell receptor beta chains follows, all from one sample in a study of cytomegalovirus exposure and HLA in healthy donors. TCRdb's table, derived via immunoSEQ multiplex PCR, lists solely in-frame clones and lacks some. The table shows about 130,000 clones, with roughly four fifths occurring only once. The sample was PBMCs. These receptors were obtained from a man aged 30-40 years in good health and CMV-seropositive. Each CDR3 is given with its conserved first and last residue. A D gene is named only where the DNA matches it firmly. Size is omitted from some rows. Given values are once, few, many or a class for expanded clones.

J gene | V gene | D gene | CDR3 length | clone size | CDR3 DNA | CDR3 protein
TRBJ2-7 | TRBV10-2 | TRBD1 | 15 | NA | TGCGCCAGCAGTGAGGCTGGGACAGGGGGGTACGAGCAGTACTTC | CASSEAGTGGYEQYF
TRBJ2-1 | TRBV4-1 | NA | 14 | few | TGCGCCAGCAGCCAAGTGCCGTCCCGCCGCGCGCAGTTCTTC | CASSQVPSRRAQFF
TRBJ2-7 | TRBV27 | TRBD1 | 14 | once | TGTGCCAGCAGTTTTGGTACAGGGGATGCCGAGCAGTACTTC | CASSFGTGDAEQYF
TRBJ1-3 | TRBV7-6 | NA | 14 | NA | TGTGCCAGCAGCTTAGCTTACAGGCGAAACACCATATATTTT | CASSLAYRRNTIYF
TRBJ2-7 | TRBV7-2 | NA | 14 | once | TGTGCCAGCAGCTTATCTGGGGGCTTGTACGAGCAGTACTTC | CASSLSGGLYEQYF
TRBJ1-3 | TRBV9 | TRBD1 | 15 | NA | TGTGCCAGCAGTTGGGGACAGGGGACAGGAAACACCATATATTTT | CASSWGQGTGNTIYF
TRBJ2-5 | TRBV6-5 | NA | 12 | NA | TGTGCCAGCAGTTCAACAGGGGAGACCCAGTACTTC | CASSSTGETQYF
TRBJ2-3 | TRBV2 | NA | 15 | few | TGTGCCAGCATCGGACAGTTGACGGGTACAGATACGCAGTATTTT | CASIGQLTGTDTQYF
TRBJ1-5 | TRBV7-8 | NA | 15 | NA | TGTGCCAGCAGCTTGACAGTTAGGGGCAATCAGCCCCAGCATTTT | CASSLTVRGNQPQHF
TRBJ1-6 | TRBV19 | TRBD1 | 14 | NA | TGTGCCAGTGGATACAGGGGCGGTAATTCACCCCTCCACTTT | CASGYRGGNSPLHF
TRBJ2-1 | TRBV29-1 | TRBD1 | 14 | once | TGCAGCGTTGAAGGGGGACAGGCCCTGGATGAGCAGTTCTTC | CSVEGGQALDEQFF
TRBJ2-1 | TRBV7-9 | NA | 15 | NA | TGTGCCAGCAGCCCTGACAGGAGCTCCTACAATGAGCAGTTCTTC | CASSPDRSSYNEQFF
TRBJ1-1 | TRBV5-1 | TRBD1 | 15 | NA | TGCGCCAGCAGCTTTGCCGGGACAGGGGGCGCAGGGGCTTTCTTT | CASSFAGTGGAGAFF
TRBJ2-4 | TRBV13 | NA | 18 | NA | TGTGCCAGCAGCCTGGTTCGAGCGGGGACCCTGACAGGAAACATTCAGTACTTC | CASSLVRAGTLTGNIQYF
TRBJ1-4 | TRBV7-2 | NA | 15 | NA | TGTGCCAGCAGCACTGGTGGCAGGGTCGAAGAAAAACTGTTTTTT | CASSTGGRVEEKLFF
TRBJ2-3 | TRBV5-1 | NA | 15 | NA | TGCGCCAGCAGCCTGACGGGTACTAGCACAGATACGCAGTATTTT | CASSLTGTSTDTQYF
TRBJ2-1 | TRBV4-2 | TRBD2 | 17 | NA | TGTGCCAGCAGCCAAGGGGGACTAGCGGGGAATCCGAATGAGCAGTTCTTC | CASSQGGLAGNPNEQFF
TRBJ2-7 | TRBV18 | NA | 12 | NA | TGTGCCAGCTCACCGGGGGCGATTGAGCAGTACTTC | CASSPGAIEQYF
TRBJ1-2 | TRBV19 | NA | 15 | NA | TGTGCCAGTAGTATGGCGGGCTTGGGAAACTATGGCTACACCTTC | CASSMAGLGNYGYTF
TRBJ2-1 | TRBV5-6 | TRBD2 | 15 | NA | TGTGCCAGCAGCTTTAGCGGGAGGGCCGTAAATGAGCAGTTCTTC | CASSFSGRAVNEQFF
TRBJ2-5 | TRBV7-6 | NA | 15 | NA | TGTGCCAGCAGCTTAGGGTCGTGGCAGGGGGAGACCCAGTACTTC | CASSLGSWQGETQYF
TRBJ2-5 | TRBV5-4 | NA | 13 | NA | TGTGCCAGCAGCTTGGGACAGCAAGAGACCCAGTACTTC | CASSLGQQETQYF
TRBJ2-1 | TRBV11-2 | NA | 14 | once | TGTGCCAGCAGCCCGCAACTAGTAAGTAATGAGCAGTTCTTC | CASSPQLVSNEQFF
TRBJ2-6 | TRBV15 | NA | 15 | few | TGTGCCACCAGGAGCACGTCAAGTGGGGCCAACGTCCTGACTTTC | CATRSTSSGANVLTF
TRBJ1-1 | TRBV25-1 | NA | 14 | NA | TGTGCCAGCAGTGACCCTATCGGTCGGGCTGAAGCTTTCTTT | CASSDPIGRAEAFF
TRBJ2-7 | TRBV4-1 | NA | 14 | NA | TGCGCCAGCAGCCAAGAATGGGGGCCCCTAGAGCAGTACTTC | CASSQEWGPLEQYF
TRBJ1-4 | TRBV2 | NA | 15 | once | TGTGCCAGCAGCCCGACAGGTACACTGAATGAAAAACTGTTTTTT | CASSPTGTLNEKLFF
TRBJ2-3 | TRBV28 | TRBD2 | 17 | NA | TGTGCCAGCAGTTTAGGGGCTAGCGGGAGGGCAAGAGATACGCAGTATTTT | CASSLGASGRARDTQYF
TRBJ2-3 | TRBV5-1 | TRBD2 | 15 | NA | TGCGCCAGCAGCTTGATAGCGGGGGGCACAGATACGCAGTATTTT | CASSLIAGGTDTQYF
TRBJ2-5 | TRBV6-6 | NA | 15 | NA | TGTGCCAGCAGTTACTCGGGTACAGGGCAAGAGACCCAGTACTTC | CASSYSGTGQETQYF
TRBJ1-2 | TRBV9 | TRBD1 | 16 | NA | TGTGCCAGCAGCAGACAGGGGACACGAGATGTGTATGGCTACACCTTC | CASSRQGTRDVYGYTF
TRBJ2-2 | TRBV19 | TRBD1 | 15 | few | TGTGCCAGTAGTAACCGGGACAGGGAGGGCGGGGAGCTGTTTTTT | CASSNRDREGGELFF
TRBJ2-2 | TRBV6-5 | NA | 14 | few | TGTGCCAGCAGTTTACTAACGAACACCGGGGAGCTGTTTTTT | CASSLLTNTGELFF
TRBJ1-1 | TRBV29-1 | NA | 11 | NA | TGCAGCGTTGGTCAGGGGACTGAAGCTTTCTTT | CSVGQGTEAFF
TRBJ2-7 | TRBV5-6 | NA | 13 | NA | TGTGCCAGCAGCTTCCCGGGGACCTACGAGCAGTACTTC | CASSFPGTYEQYF
TRBJ2-7 | TRBV18 | TRBD1 | 13 | NA | TGTGCCAGCTCACGGACAGGAGACTACGAGCAGTACTTC | CASSRTGDYEQYF
TRBJ2-1 | TRBV19 | NA | 13 | NA | TGTGCCAGTAGTATTAGTTCCTACAATGAGCAGTTCTTC | CASSISSYNEQFF
TRBJ2-5 | TRBV4-3 | NA | 15 | NA | TGCGCCAGCAGCCCCTCCCCTAGCACCCAAGAGACCCAGTACTTC | CASSPSPSTQETQYF
TRBJ2-7 | TRBV6-5 | TRBD1 | 14 | NA | TGTGCCAGCAGGGGGACAGGGATTCCCTACGAGCAGTACTTC | CASRGTGIPYEQYF
TRBJ2-1 | TRBV2 | TRBD2 | 15 | NA | TGTGCCAGCAGCCCGGCGGCGGGAGGCCAGAGGGAGCAGTTCTTC | CASSPAAGGQREQFF
TRBJ2-5 | TRBV14 | NA | 14 | NA | TGTGCCAGCAGCCAAGGACCAGGGCGGGAGACCCAGTACTTC | CASSQGPGRETQYF
TRBJ1-1 | TRBV6-5 | NA | 14 | NA | TGTGCCAGCAGTAGGCGGGCCCCGAACACTGAAGCTTTCTTT | CASSRRAPNTEAFF
TRBJ2-3 | TRBV9 | TRBD2 | 14 | NA | TGTGCCAGCAGCACGGCGGGAGCGGTAGATACGCAGTATTTT | CASSTAGAVDTQYF
TRBJ2-2 | TRBV19 | NA | 13 | NA | TGTGCCAGTAGTATATTTGTTCTCGGGGAGCTGTTTTTT | CASSIFVLGELFF
TRBJ1-3 | TRBV5-4 | TRBD1 | 17 | once | TGTGCCAGCAGCTCCGGGACAGGGGGATTCTCTGGAAACACCATATATTTT | CASSSGTGGFSGNTIYF
TRBJ1-2 | TRBV30 | TRBD1 | 12 | few | TGTGCCTGGGGGACAGGGGCTAGGGGCTACACCTTC | CAWGTGARGYTF
TRBJ1-2 | TRBV5-6 | NA | 11 | NA | TGTGCCAGCAGCTTGCGGTACGACTACACCTTC | CASSLRYDYTF
TRBJ2-7 | TRBV27 | NA | 14 | NA | TGTGCCAGCAGTTTAGGCGGCTACTCCTACGAGCAGTACTTC | CASSLGGYSYEQYF